This T cell receptor beta chain was recorded in a study of a mutant IDH1 vaccine in newly diagnosed glioma. Study-level information: In weeks 1, 3, 5, 7, 11, 15, 19 and 23, patients were vaccinated. Investigators started vaccination 4-6 weeks after radiotherapy alone, or with temozolomide cycles. Before enrollment, the patients had been treated with radiotherapy alone, temozolomide alone, or both together. Most of them had received both.

Sample time point: week 11, during vaccination. Each dose of the vaccine consisted of 300 ug of mutant IDH1 20-mer peptide, with topical imiquimod. Astrocytomas found in donors were new, WHO grade 3 or 4, IDH1-mutant and ATRX-lost. Of note for this clone: What it binds is not known.

The repertoire was sequenced with immunoSEQ multiplex PCR; TCRdb's copy has only in-frame clones and lacks some. The table has 50,000 to 65,000 clones, roughly 83% seen once. This clonotype originated in a woman between 45 and 65 years old with glioma. Material: PBMCs, obtained from a glioma patient whose treatment included an IDH1 peptide vaccine.

DNA for the CDR3: TGTGCCACCAGCAGACGAACCTTGGCGAACGAGCAGTACTTC. Protein product: CATSRRTLANEQYF. V is TRBV15 and J is TRBJ2-7, with D hard to call. The CDR3 runs to 14 residues. Germline CDR1 reads LNHNV; CDR2 reads YYDKDF (reference sequence). The V end lost 2 bases, the J end lost 5 bases, and 13 bases lay between the germline ends.